This is a list of T cell receptor beta chains from one sample in a study of T cell responses to AZD1222 COVID-19 vaccine. Assay used: immunoSEQ multiplex PCR; TCRdb lists only in-frame clones, some missing. The data contain approximately 92,000 clones, around 90% of them seen just once; the ten biggest clones take up around 2.7%. The sample in question was peripheral blood, obtained on day 0 of AZD1222 vaccination. The receptors were gathered from an adult in good health. Each CDR3 is given with its conserved first and last residue. A D gene is named only where the DNA matches it firmly. The size field is filled for only some rows; it gives once, few, many or a size class.

size,V,D,J,DNA,CDR3
-,TRBV5-4,-,TRBJ2-7,TGTGCCAGCAGCTTGGGCGTGCAGTCCTACGAGCAGTACTTC,CASSLGVQSYEQYF
-,TRBV6-5,-,TRBJ1-5,TGTGCCAGCAGGGCCAATAGCAATCAGCCCCAGCATTTT,CASRANSNQPQHF
once,TRBV11-2,TRBD2,TRBJ2-7,TGTGCCAGCAGCTGGGGGGGGATAGCACTCGAGCAGTACTTC,CASSWGGIALEQYF
-,TRBV5-6,-,TRBJ1-5,TGTGCCAGCAGCTTGGGTCTAGGGGATAGCAATCAGCCCCAGCATTTT,CASSLGLGDSNQPQHF
once,TRBV4-2,TRBD1,TRBJ1-2,TGTGCCAGCAGCCCGATGGAACAGGGGACCAACTATGGCTACACCTTC,CASSPMEQGTNYGYTF
once,TRBV6-5,-,TRBJ1-5,TGTGCCAGCAGAGCCCAAATTTATAGCAATCAGCCCCAGCATTTT,CASRAQIYSNQPQHF
once,TRBV4-1,TRBD1,TRBJ1-1,TGCGCCAGCAGCCAGGACAGGGGAGTCACTGAAGCTTTCTTT,CASSQDRGVTEAFF
-,TRBV7-2,-,TRBJ2-2,TGTGCCAGCAGCTTAGAGTGGGGCCACGGGGAGCTGTTTTTT,CASSLEWGHGELFF
-,TRBV14,TRBD1,TRBJ2-7,TGTGCCAGCAGTCTCTACAGGGGGCCGGCCTACGAGCAGTACTTC,CASSLYRGPAYEQYF
-,TRBV27,TRBD1,TRBJ2-7,TGTGCCAGCAGTAAGGGACAGGGAGGAGGGGAGCAGTACTTC,CASSKGQGGGEQYF
-,TRBV6-2/TRBV6-3,TRBD1,TRBJ1-1,TGTGCCAGCAGTAGGGACAGGGGCTCTGAAGCTTTCTTT,CASSRDRGSEAFF
-,TRBV6-5,TRBD1,TRBJ1-3,TGTGCCAGCAGGAACCGGGACAGGGTTGAAAACACCATATATTTT,CASRNRDRVENTIYF
few,TRBV7-9,-,TRBJ1-6,TGTGCCAGCAGCTTACGTGAGGCAGGAATGAATTCACCCCTCCACTTT,CASSLREAGMNSPLHF